The 31 T cell receptor beta chains reported below all come from one sample, sequenced in a study of CD8 T cells in Susac syndrome. Random hexamers served to reverse transcribe about 0.45 to 1 ug RNA. TCRdb itself ran the immunoSEQ multiplex PCR reads through MiXCR, one entry per CDR3 protein. The sample has fewer than 300,000 distinct CDR3 sequences; approximately 81% are singletons. The material sequenced was CD8+ T cells from PBMCs. All receptors derive from a human donor with multiple sclerosis.

CDR3 sequence: CSVLGSGANVLTF. The CDR3 nucleotides are TGCAGCGTTCTTGGGTCTGGGGCCAACGTCCTGACTTTC. The chain links TRBV29-1 to TRBJ2-6; D ambiguous. In germline, CDR1 is SQVTM, CDR2 ANQGSEA. This CDR3 contains 13 residues. V was pared by 5 bases and J by 1 base, with 6 bases between.

This chain joins TRBV7-8 and TRBJ2-3; D is tentatively TRBD1 or TRBD2 (5 bases each). Germline-derived CDR1 and CDR2 are SGHVS and FQNEAQ. Trimming stripped 4 bases from V and 0 bases from J, with 14 bases between. The length of the CDR3 is 16 residues. CDR3 in DNA: TGTGCCAGCAGCTCCCGGGGCCGGTCTAGCACAGATACGCAGTATTTT. Translated: CASSSRGRSSTDTQYF.

V gene TRBV6-7 combines with J gene TRBJ1-5; D perhaps matches TRBD1 (5 bases). TRBV6-7 counts as an open reading frame of uncertain function. The ends were cut back, 2 bases at V and 5 bases at J, with 22 bases in the middle. The length of the CDR3 is 18 residues. CDR3 bases: TGTGCCAGCAGTTACGGGGTAGGAGTGAGGGGCGGGCATCAGCCCCAGCATTTT. Its translation is CASSYGVGVRGGHQPQHF.

J is TRBJ2-7 and V is TRBV16; TRBD1 aligns across 10 bases. With 0 bases clipped from V and 7 bases from J, the junction kept 6 bases outside the gene matches. CDR3 size: 15 residues. Germline-derived CDR1 and CDR2 are KGHSY and FQNENV. In nucleotides, the CDR3 is TGTGCCAGCAGCCAATCCGGACAGGGGGATATGGAGCAGTACTTC. Its protein is CASSQSGQGDMEQYF.

The rearrangement joins TRBV2 to TRBJ2-1; D possibly corresponds to TRBD1 (6 bases). Germline CDR1 SNHLY, CDR2 FYNNEI. CDR3 length: 14 residues. V dropped 2 bases and J dropped 3 bases, with 8 bases sitting between them. CDR3 protein: CASSEWDIYNEQFF. DNA of the CDR3: TGTGCCAGCAGTGAATGGGACATCTACAATGAGCAGTTCTTC.

The chain uses TRBV6-6 and TRBJ2-2; TRBD1 matches at 9 bases. CDR1 is MNHNY, CDR2 SVGAGI, per germline (reference sequence). The V gene end was trimmed by 1 base and the J gene end by 6 bases; junction bases not matched to a gene: 6. The CDR3 spans 16 residues. The CDR3 coding sequence is TGTGCCAGCAGTTACTTCGGGACAGGGAGGGCCGGGGAGCTGTTTTTT. Protein product: CASSYFGTGRAGELFF.

The chain combines TRBV28 with TRBJ1-1, with 11 bases fitting TRBD1. The CDR3 covers 15 residues. Germline CDR1 reads MDHEN; CDR2 reads SYDVKM. V trimming: 6 bases; J trimming: 5 bases; junction bases outside the gene matches: 8. The CDR3 sequence is CASSVMDRGRTEAFF. CDR3 DNA sequence: TGTGCCAGCAGCGTCATGGACAGGGGGCGAACTGAAGCTTTCTTT.

The rearrangement links TRBV28 to TRBJ1-5; 9 bases line up with TRBD1. J lost 7 bases, V lost 5 bases, and 6 bases had no gene match. CDR3 size: 14 residues. Germline assignment: CDR1 MDHEN and CDR2 SYDVKM. For the CDR3, the DNA is TGTGCCAGCAGTCTGGGACAGGGCGAGCAGCCCCAGCATTTT. Its translation: CASSLGQGEQPQHF.

The chain employs TRBV2 and TRBJ1-1; perhaps TRBD1 as D (6 bases). The germline V and J ends were trimmed by 7 bases and 0 bases, with 12 bases remaining between them. The CDR3 loop spans 14 amino acids. Germline-derived CDR1 and CDR2 are SNHLY and FYNNEI. The CDR3 reads CASKADSMNTEAFF. The CDR3 nucleotides read TGTGCCAGCAAGGCGGACAGCATGAACACTGAAGCTTTCTTT.

This clonotype was seen a single time. V and J are TRBV27 and TRBJ2-7, with D perhaps given as TRBD1 or TRBD2 (5 bases each). V lost 9 bases to trimming and J lost 0 bases, with 12 bases between them. The CDR3 has 13 residues. CDR1 and CDR2 (germline): MNHEY, SMNVEV (reference sequence). Here the CDR3 reads CASARGISYEQYF. The CDR3 DNA is TGTGCCAGTGCCCGGGGCATCTCCTACGAGCAGTACTTC.

The rearrangement links TRBV9 to TRBJ1-3; no clear D gene. V gave up 2 bases and J gave up 2 bases, with 8 bases separating them. Per the germline V gene, CDR1 is SGDLS and CDR2 is YYNGEE. CDR3 length: 14 residues. CDR3 DNA: TGTGCCAGCAGCGTGGGGATTACTGGAAACACCATATATTTT. It codes for CASSVGITGNTIYF.

The chain joins TRBV12-3 or TRBV12-4 to TRBJ1-5; 7 bases line up with TRBD1. Unmatched junction bases numbered 11, after V lost 5 bases and J lost 4 bases. CDR3 size: 16 residues. The CDR3 loop is CASSPPGQVWNQPQHF. The CDR3 DNA reads as TGTGCCAGCAGTCCACCCGGACAGGTTTGGAATCAGCCCCAGCATTTT.

The V call is TRBV2, the J call TRBJ1-2, with TRBD1 identical over 8 bases. Germline CDR1 reads SNHLY; CDR2 reads FYNNEI. V dropped 8 bases and J dropped 6; count of bases not matched to a gene: 5. This CDR3 contains 12 residues. CDR3 loop: CASPDRVNGYTF. CDR3 sequence (DNA): TGTGCCAGCCCGGACAGGGTGAATGGCTACACCTTC.

This clonotype was observed a handful of times. V gene TRBV11-2 combines with J gene TRBJ2-2; the D is unclear. V lost 4 bases, J lost 2 bases, and 14 bases lay in between. The CDR3 totals 16 residues. Germline V gene lookup returns CDR1 SGHAT and CDR2 FQNNGV. The CDR3 bases are TGTGCCAGCAGCTCCCGGCACTATTTAAACACCGGGGAGCTGTTTTTT. Translation gives CASSSRHYLNTGELFF.

V usage is TRBV5-6 and J usage is TRBJ2-7, with 7 positions matching TRBD1. J gave up 3 bases and V 0 bases, and 6 bases lay outside the gene matches. The germline V gene has CDR1 SGHDT and CDR2 YYEEEE. CDR3 length: 15 residues. This CDR3 is CASSLGQGYIYEQYF. The CDR3 region has the DNA TGTGCCAGCAGCTTGGGACAGGGCTACATCTACGAGCAGTACTTC.

V usage is TRBV7-8 and J usage is TRBJ1-5; the D is unclear. Per the germline V gene, CDR1 is SGHVS and CDR2 is FQNEAQ. The CDR3 length is 16 residues. V was trimmed by 1 base and J by 0 bases, leaving 10 bases between them. Here the CDR3 reads CASSLGRSHSNQPQHF. CDR3 nucleotides: TGTGCCAGCAGCTTAGGTAGAAGCCATAGCAATCAGCCCCAGCATTTT.

The chain uses TRBV29-1 and TRBJ1-2, with D possibly TRBD1 on 6 matching bases. This CDR3 has 12 amino acids. The germline V gene has CDR1 SQVTM and CDR2 ANQGSEA. V lost 6 bases to trimming and J lost 8 bases, with 16 bases between them. CDR3 nucleotides: TGCAGCGTACCGTTAGGGGGTCTCGGCTACACCTTC. This codes for CSVPLGGLGYTF.

The chain combines TRBV9 with TRBJ1-1; 7 bases fit TRBD1. J was trimmed by 5 bases and V by 4 bases; bases with no gene match: 8. Germline CDR1 and CDR2: SGDLS and YYNGEE. The CDR3 loop spans 14 amino acids. The DNA for the CDR3 is TGTGCCAGCAGCCCCGCAGGGGGGGGGACTGAAGCTTTCTTT. It translates to CASSPAGGGTEAFF.

The genes are TRBV3-1 and TRBJ2-1; D unclear. The germline V gene has CDR1 LGHDT and CDR2 YNNKEL (reference sequence). The length of the CDR3 is 16 residues. Deletions cut 0 bases from V and 4 bases from J, with 13 bases between. For the CDR3, the DNA is TGTGCCAGCAGCCAAGATCTGGGATCGGCTTACAATGAGCAGTTCTTC. Translating it yields CASSQDLGSAYNEQFF.

The chain is built from TRBV12-5 and TRBJ1-2, with a weak D call TRBD1 (6 bases). The CDR3 has 13 residues. Germline CDR1 and CDR2: LGHNT and FRNRAP. Trimming shortened V by 4 bases and J by 8 bases, and 14 bases separated the two germline ends. This CDR3 reads CASGSNRVNGYTF. The CDR3 region has the DNA TGTGCTAGTGGTTCCAACAGGGTCAACGGCTACACCTTC.

The V gene is TRBV6-5, the J gene TRBJ2-4; D possibly corresponds to TRBD2 (5 bases). The V end lost 3 bases, the J end lost 9 bases, and 15 bases lay between the germline ends. This CDR3 region has 14 residues. Germline V lookup: CDR1 MNHEY, CDR2 SVGAGI. In DNA form, the CDR3 reads TGTGCCAGCAGTTATACCAAAAAAGGAGGCATTCAGTACTTC. Encoded protein: CASSYTKKGGIQYF.

The chain combines TRBV14 with TRBJ2-5; 8 bases fit TRBD2. The CDR3 covers 13 residues. Germline V gives CDR1 SGHDN, CDR2 FVKESK. The junction had 6 bases not matched to a gene; V was cut back by 7 bases and J by 5 bases. This CDR3 reads CASKAGGKETQYF. The CDR3 DNA reads as TGTGCCAGCAAGGCGGGAGGCAAGGAGACCCAGTACTTC.

The chain combines TRBV13 with TRBJ2-1; possibly TRBD2 for D (7 bases). Trimming shortened V by 4 bases and J by 4 bases, and 17 bases separated the two germline ends. The CDR3 is 16 amino acids. Germline CDR1 reads PRHDT; CDR2 reads FYEKMQ (reference sequence). The CDR3 region has the DNA TGTGCCAGCAGCTCCGCGAGGGGGGGGATTTACAATGAGCAGTTCTTC. Translating gives CASSSARGGIYNEQFF.

The chain has TRBV5-4 and TRBJ2-7; D unresolved. CDR3 size: 14 residues. The germline gives CDR1 SGHNT, CDR2 YYREEE (reference sequence). Trimming took off 0 bases at V and 5 bases at J, with 12 bases between the two ends. CDR3 sequence reads: CASSLETEYDEQYF. The CDR3 coding sequence is TGTGCCAGCAGCTTGGAAACAGAGTATGACGAGCAGTACTTC. The complete variable domain, with remaining parts taken from reference TRBV5-4 and TRBJ2-7, reads ETGVTQSPTHLIKTRGQQVTLRCSSQSGHNTVSWYQQALGQGPQFIFQYYREEENGRGNFPPRFSGLQFPNYSSELNVNALELDDSALYLCASSLETEYDEQYFGPGTRLTVT.

The chain combines TRBV28 with TRBJ2-7; 7 nucleotides agree with TRBD1. V dropped 5 bases and J dropped 2; count of bases not matched to a gene: 18. Looked up from germline, CDR1 is MDHEN and CDR2 is SYDVKM. The CDR3 runs to 18 residues. The CDR3 is CASSVGDLGRQGTYEQYF. DNA of the CDR3: TGTGCCAGCAGTGTGGGGGATTTGGGGCGACAGGGAACCTACGAGCAGTACTTC.

The CDR3 DNA is TGTGCCAGCAGTGCTGAAGCGGGACGGTACGAGCAGTACTTC. This encodes CASSAEAGRYEQYF. The rearrangement links TRBV2 to TRBJ2-7; 7 positions match TRBD2. Germline values: CDR1 SNHLY, CDR2 FYNNEI. The CDR3 runs 14 residues. Trimming cost V 4 bases and J 4 bases; bases outside gene matches: 7.

The chain carries TRBV7-9 and TRBJ2-7, with D possibly called TRBD1 or TRBD2 (7 bases each). This CDR3 spans 16 amino acids. CDR1 SEHNR and CDR2 FQNEAQ come from the germline V gene (reference sequence). V dropped 4 bases and J dropped 4 bases, with 20 bases sitting between them. DNA for the CDR3: TGTGCCAGCAGCTCGTCCAGGGGGGGTGGGATATACGAGCAGTACTTC. This codes for CASSSSRGGGIYEQYF.

This chain joins TRBV9 and TRBJ1-1, with D perhaps TRBD1 (6 bases). In germline, CDR1 is SGDLS, CDR2 YYNGEE. V was shortened by 3 bases and J by 4 bases, with 13 bases between the two germline ends. CDR3 size: 14 residues. CDR3 in amino acids: CASSGTGKSTEAFF. In DNA, the CDR3 is TGTGCCAGCAGCGGAACAGGGAAGAGCACTGAAGCTTTCTTT. The full variable domain, rest sourced from reference TRBV9 and TRBJ1-1, is DSGVTQTPKHLITATGQRVTLRCSPRSGDLSVYWYQQSLDQGLQFLIQYYNGEERAKGNILERFSAQQFPDLHSELNLSSLELGDSALYFCASSGTGKSTEAFFGQGTRLTVV.

This rearrangement joins TRBV14 to TRBJ2-7, with D possibly matching TRBD1 (6 bases). Germline V gene lookup returns CDR1 SGHDN and CDR2 FVKESK. V dropped 1 base and J dropped 5 bases, with 15 bases sitting between them. This CDR3 is 15 amino acids long. The CDR3, as DNA: TGTGCCAGCAGCCAAGGTATTTGGGGGCAAGACGAGCAGTACTTC. This translates into CASSQGIWGQDEQYF.

The rearrangement uses TRBV29-1 and TRBJ2-1, with TRBD2 identical over 11 bases. The CDR3 length is 16 residues. Germline lookup yields CDR1 SQVTM and CDR2 ANQGSEA. V shed 4 bases, J shed 8 bases, and the junction held 13 bases outside the gene matches. CDR3 sequence: CSVGGQTSGKVYEQFF. The CDR3 coding sequence is TGCAGCGTTGGGGGACAGACTAGCGGGAAAGTATATGAGCAGTTCTTC.

This chain joins TRBV2 and TRBJ2-2; D perhaps matches TRBD2 (5 bases). Per the germline V gene, CDR1 is SNHLY and CDR2 is FYNNEI. V was shortened by 1 base and J by 8 bases, with 14 bases between the two germline ends. The CDR3 consists of 15 residues. As DNA, the CDR3 is TGTGCCAGCAGTGAAGGGGCTAGCTGGGATGGGGAGCTGTTTTTT. Its protein product is CASSEGASWDGELFF.